This is a list of T cell receptor beta chains from one sample in a study of blood T cell repertoires in COVID-19. Sequencing used immunoSEQ multiplex PCR; TCRdb keeps in-frame clones, though not all of them. The sample yields approximately 440,000 clones, 90% seen once. Sample: PBMCs or T cells enriched from blood (not recorded which). The receptors were sampled from a man between 18 and 29 years old who had recovered from COVID-19. The CDR3 runs from the conserved cysteine through the conserved F or W.

CASSLERGRAPYEQYF TRBJ2-7 16 TRBV13
CASSGDRAWYGYTF TRBJ1-2 14 TRBV5-6
CASSGLAGDTGELFF TRBJ2-2 15 TRBV2
CASSQAGLSGTQYF TRBJ2-5 14 TRBV4-1
CASSRTHTEAFF TRBJ1-1 12 TRBV7-9
CASSTRTAYGYTF TRBJ1-2 13 TRBV11-2
CASSVGRAAGNTIYF TRBJ1-3 15 TRBV9
CASSDPDRYSYEQYF TRBJ2-7 15 TRBV6-1
CASSWGGPYGYTF TRBJ1-2 13 TRBV28
CANSPGTWGNTIYF TRBJ1-3 14 TRBV10-3
CASSWFAGGGGDQETQYF TRBJ2-5 18 TRBV28
CASSLTSSYEQYF TRBJ2-7 13 TRBV18
CASTPGRGNTEAFF TRBJ1-1 14 TRBV5-6
CASSKRDGYTF TRBJ1-2 11 TRBV12-3/TRBV12-4
CAQGPGSSGNTIYF TRBJ1-3 14 TRBV30
CASDSFNTEAFF TRBJ1-1 12 TRBV28
CASSLDRTSGSIPNEQFF TRBJ2-1 18 TRBV11-3
CASSVEPTGTLGYTF TRBJ1-2 15 TRBV9
CASSQGLGQNTEAFF TRBJ1-1 15 TRBV5-6
CASAEQGLYTEAFF TRBJ1-1 14 TRBV18